This T cell receptor beta chain was observed in a study of high-grade serous ovarian cancer treatment subgroups (dated by TCRdb to the early 2020s). With respect to the entire study: On average, sequencing produced roughly 14,000 reads and over 7,000 unique TCR beta rearrangements for each sample. The approximately 30-patient cohort included some 10 patients with no residual disease after primary surgery (R0), some 10 excellent NACT responders, and some 10 poor NACT responders. The study profiled TCR beta repertoires in high-grade serous ovarian cancer patients grouped by complete gross resection or neoadjuvant chemotherapy response under a laparoscopic triage algorithm. One primary tumor sample and two metastatic tumor samples were collected from each patient, for a total of 90 or so samples. The investigation overall reported the following: TCR repertoire analyses focused on CDR3; CDR1 and CDR2 were not analyzed. Spatial information was not captured by bulk tumor TCR sequencing, so insight into HGSC tumor complexity and diversity was limited. Tumors from the same patient had repertoire similarity ranging from 0.11 to 0.79, while tumors from different patients showed almost no similarity. Neoantigen level correlated positively with TCR clonal relatedness, and copy number variation and mutation load from whole-genome sequencing showed a positive trend with TCR clonal relatedness.

High-throughput TCR profiling via ImmunoSEQ was performed on the approximately 90 tumor samples. On the study's bioinformatics: Richness (unique productive sequences), clonality, evenness and relatedness were included as repertoire diversity metrics, and similarity between samples was assessed with the Bhattacharyya coefficient. In a sensitivity analysis, TCRs with fewer than two reads were excluded, and consistent conclusions were obtained. The table was pulled from immuneACCESS by TCRdb, which kept in-frame rearrangements only. Such tables lose some clones; where checked, under half of the loss comes from unresolved V genes, and the rest has no known cause. V and J calls and clone size follow that table, whereas D and trimming were derived from the DNA. The sample table records 7,000 or so clones; roughly 79% of these occur just once. The top ten clones comprise about 5% of the sample. The tumor samples were collected prior to definitive surgery or chemotherapy. Genomic DNA was extracted by the MD Anderson Biospecimen Extraction Resource, and TCR sequencing was done by the MD Anderson Cancer Genomics Laboratory.

For this clone: This receptor's antigen is unknown. There are no base qualities to consult, and no much larger clone falls within one base.

The TCR sequence derives from a human donor with high-grade serous ovarian cancer. What was sequenced was tumor tissue.

The CDR3 protein: CASSVTGSSEQYF. The sequence in DNA is TGTGCCAGCAGCGTTACAGGGTCATCCGAGCAGTACTTC. In this chain, TRBV11-3 is recombined with TRBJ2-7, with TRBD1 tentatively as D gene (6 bases match). From the germline V gene, CDR1 is SGHNT and CDR2 is YENEEA. CDR3 length: 13 amino acids, cysteine to phenylalanine. The CDR3 DNA has 39 bases and is translated from base 1. V is cut by 5 bases and J by 6 bases, and the space between the germline ends is 14 bases.